These T cell receptor beta chains were read from a single sample in a study of graft-versus-host responses after intestinal transplantation. These receptors' antigens are unknown. Only in-frame clones appear in the TCRdb table, and some are missing; sequencing was by immunoSEQ multiplex PCR. Of some 95,000 clones in the sample, around nine tenths are singletons; the top ten hold more than 0.4%. This material consisted of unstimulated CD8+ T cells sorted from spleen or lymph node cells, taken before intestinal transplant. The receptor source for this set is a human donor who received an intestinal transplant. The CDR3 runs from the conserved cysteine through the conserved F or W. A D gene is named only where the DNA matches it firmly. Expanded clones get a size class; other rows say once, few or many, or leave the size out.

V gene	J gene	clone size	D gene	CDR3 protein	CDR3 DNA
TRBV6-1	TRBJ2-1	.	.	CATSQGLKDEQFF	TGTGCCACCTCTCAGGGGTTGAAGGATGAGCAGTTCTTC
TRBV6-1	TRBJ1-5	few	.	CASSERGSYSNQPQHF	TGTGCCAGCAGTGAACGGGGTTCGTATAGCAATCAGCCCCAGCATTTT
TRBV7-6	TRBJ1-1	.	.	CASSPTGNSKAFF	TGTGCCAGCAGCCCTACAGGGAACTCGAAAGCTTTCTTT
TRBV13	TRBJ2-7	.	TRBD1	CASSLEGQGFYEQYF	TGTGCCAGCAGCTTAGAGGGACAGGGTTTTTACGAGCAGTACTTC
TRBV4-3	TRBJ2-5	.	TRBD2	CASSQRLAGLQETQYF	TGCGCCAGCAGCCAAAGGTTAGCGGGGTTACAAGAGACCCAGTACTTC
TRBV7-8	TRBJ2-5	.	TRBD1	CASSLEGQAQETQYF	TGTGCCAGCAGCTTAGAAGGACAGGCCCAAGAGACCCAGTACTTC
TRBV19	TRBJ1-4	.	.	CASRSRSVLNEKLFF	TGTGCCAGTAGGTCCCGGAGTGTACTTAATGAAAAACTGTTTTTT
TRBV11-2	TRBJ1-1	.	TRBD1	CASSLDPGGAFF	TGTGCCAGCAGCTTAGATCCAGGGGGAGCTTTCTTT
TRBV19	TRBJ2-7	once	TRBD2	CASSMGTSSSEQYF	TGTGCCAGTAGTATGGGGACTAGCTCCTCCGAGCAGTACTTC
TRBV14	TRBJ2-5	.	.	CASSRKDRYYEQYF	TGTGCCAGCAGCCGGAAAGACAGGTATTATGAGCAGTACTTC
TRBV4-1	TRBJ1-2	.	.	CASSQDFGGPVYGYTF	TGCGCCAGCAGCCAAGATTTCGGGGGACCCGTCTATGGCTACACCTTC
TRBV4-3	TRBJ2-3	few	TRBD2	CASSQDLGGYTDTQYF	TGCGCCAGCAGCCAAGATTTGGGGGGGTACACAGATACGCAGTATTTT
TRBV6-5	TRBJ2-7	once	.	CASSYSIREGNEQYF	TGTGCCAGCAGTTACTCGATCAGGGAAGGGAACGAGCAGTACTTC
TRBV4-1	TRBJ2-1	once	TRBD2	CASSLWEGAYNEQFF	TGCGCCAGCAGCCTGTGGGAGGGAGCTTACAATGAGCAGTTCTTC